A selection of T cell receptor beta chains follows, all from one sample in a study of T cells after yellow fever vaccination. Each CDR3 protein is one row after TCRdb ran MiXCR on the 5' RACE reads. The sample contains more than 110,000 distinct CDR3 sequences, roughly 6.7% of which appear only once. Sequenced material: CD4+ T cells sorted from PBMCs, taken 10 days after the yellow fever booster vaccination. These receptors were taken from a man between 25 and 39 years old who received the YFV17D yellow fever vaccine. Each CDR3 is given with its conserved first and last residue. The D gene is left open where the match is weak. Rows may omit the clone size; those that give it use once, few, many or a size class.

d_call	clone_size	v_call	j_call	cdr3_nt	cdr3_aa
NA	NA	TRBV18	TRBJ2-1	TGTGCCAGCTCACCAAGCAGTTGGGCCGCGACCTCCTACAATGAGCAGTTCTTC	CASSPSSWAATSYNEQFF
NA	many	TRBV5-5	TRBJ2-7	TGTGCCAGCAGCCCGGGGTACTACGAGCAGTACTTC	CASSPGYYEQYF
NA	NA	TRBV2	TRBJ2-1	TGTGCCAGTCTCAACGGTCCACCCTCCTACAATGAGCAGTTCTTC	CASLNGPPSYNEQFF
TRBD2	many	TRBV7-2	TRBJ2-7	TGTGCCAGCAGCTTAGGGGGACTAGCGGGAGCGTCCTACGAGCAGTACTTC	CASSLGGLAGASYEQYF
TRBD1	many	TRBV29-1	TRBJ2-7	TGCAGCGTTGAAGAGGTCAGGACAGGGGCAGGCGAGCAGTACTTC	CSVEEVRTGAGEQYF
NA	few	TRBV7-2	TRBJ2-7	TGTGCCAGCACCCTCCTAATAGGGCGGGGGCAGTACTTC	CASTLLIGRGQYF
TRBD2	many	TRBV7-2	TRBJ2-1	TGTGCCAGCAGTCTACTAGCGGGATACAATGAGCAGTTCTTC	CASSLLAGYNEQFF
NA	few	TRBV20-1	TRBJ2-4	TGCAGTGCTAGAGACAGGGTCCTAGCCAAAAACATTCAGTACTTC	CSARDRVLAKNIQYF
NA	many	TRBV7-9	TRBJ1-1	TGTGCCAGCAGAACCTCAGGGAACACTGAAGCTTTCTTT	CASRTSGNTEAFF
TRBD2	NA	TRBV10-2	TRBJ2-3	TGCGCCAGCAGACTAGCGGAACACACAGATACGCAGTATTTT	CASRLAEHTDTQYF
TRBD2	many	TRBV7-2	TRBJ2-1	TGTGCCAGCAGCTTAATTCTAGCGGGTTCCAATGAGCAGTTCTTC	CASSLILAGSNEQFF
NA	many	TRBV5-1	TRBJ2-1	TGCGCCAGCAGCACCACAGGAACCTCCTACAATGAGCAGTTCTTC	CASSTTGTSYNEQFF
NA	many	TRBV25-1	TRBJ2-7	TGTGCCAGCGCCGGGACTCTCTCCTACGAGCAGTACTTC	CASAGTLSYEQYF
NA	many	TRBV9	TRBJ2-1	TGTGCCAGCAGTCTCGGGAGCCCGCCCTACAATGAGCAGTTCTTC	CASSLGSPPYNEQFF
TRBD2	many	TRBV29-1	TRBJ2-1	TGCAGCGTTGTGCTAGCGGGAGTGGATGAGCAGTTCTTC	CSVVLAGVDEQFF
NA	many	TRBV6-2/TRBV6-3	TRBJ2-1	TGTGCCAGCAGAAGATTCAACAATGAGCAGTTCTTC	CASRRFNNEQFF
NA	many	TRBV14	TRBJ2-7	TGTGCCAGCAGCCATAACCCAGACAGTTCTCTCGAGCAGTACTTC	CASSHNPDSSLEQYF
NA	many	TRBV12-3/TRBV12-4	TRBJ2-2	TGTGCCAGCAGTTTTGCCGCTCGAAACACCGGGGAGCTGTTTTTT	CASSFAARNTGELFF
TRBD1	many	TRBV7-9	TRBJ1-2	TGTGCCAGCAGCCTCCTCGGCGGACAGGGTACCTATGGCTACACCTTC	CASSLLGGQGTYGYTF
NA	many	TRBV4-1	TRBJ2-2	TGCGCCAGCAGCCCTGGATTAGCGTTCACCACCGGGGAGCTGTTTTTT	CASSPGLAFTTGELFF
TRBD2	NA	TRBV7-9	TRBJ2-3	TGTGCCAGCAGTCCACCGGGACTAGCGGGAGTAGATACGCAGTATTTT	CASSPPGLAGVDTQYF
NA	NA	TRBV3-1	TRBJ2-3	TGTGCCAGCAGCCAAGTGATACAAGATACGCAGTATTTT	CASSQVIQDTQYF
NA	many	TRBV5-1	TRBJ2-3	TGCGCCAGCAGCGAGAATACAGATACGCAGTATTTT	CASSENTDTQYF